Below, 3 T cell receptor beta chains from the same sample are listed, as sequenced in a study of T cell responses to AZD1222 COVID-19 vaccine. Produced via immunoSEQ multiplex PCR; TCRdb's table is partial and in-frame only. The sample has 250,000 to 300,000 clones; roughly 93% are singletons. The specimen comprised peripheral blood, sampled 28 days after the second AZD1222 dose. Receptors originate from an adult who received the AZD1222 COVID-19 vaccine.

The V gene is TRBV2, the J gene TRBJ1-6, with a possible D match to TRBD1 (5 bases). The CDR3 covers 14 residues. The V and J ends lost 8 bases and 10 bases respectively, with 18 bases between them. Germline V gene data show CDR1 as SNHLY and CDR2 as FYNNEI. CDR3 in DNA: TGTGCCAGCTTCTCCGGGGGTGCCCGGTCACCCCTCCACTTT. Translating gives CASFSGGARSPLHF. The full variable domain, its missing parts supplied by reference TRBV2 and TRBJ1-6, is EPEVTQTPSHQVTQMGQEVILRCVPISNHLYFYWYRQILGQKVEFLVSFYNNEISEKSEIFDDQFSVERPDGSNFTLKIRSTKLEDSAMYFCASFSGGARSPLHFGNGTRLTVT.

The CDR3 sequence is CASSVGQGSQPQHF. The DNA of the CDR3 is TGTGCCAGCAGCGTAGGACAGGGGTCTCAGCCCCAGCATTTT. The V call is TRBV9, the J call TRBJ1-5; TRBD1 agrees at 8 bases. Germline values: CDR1 SGDLS, CDR2 YYNGEE. The CDR3 spans 14 residues. Trimming at V came to 0 bases and at J to 6 bases, leaving 2 bases not matched to a gene.

The gene calls are TRBV15 and TRBJ2-7; D perhaps matches TRBD2 (6 bases). Trimming took off 0 bases at V and 3 bases at J, with 12 bases between the two ends. The CDR3 contains 15 residues. The germline V gene encodes CDR1 LNHNV and CDR2 YYDKDF (reference sequence). The CDR3 nucleotides read TGTGCCACCAGCAGAGATCGGGGGAATAACTACGAGCAGTACTTC. Translation gives CATSRDRGNNYEQYF.